This TCR beta chain was captured by sequencing in a study of T cell changes during pregnancy in multiple sclerosis (dated by TCRdb to the late 2010s). As for the study more broadly: Changes in the T cell repertoire over the course of pregnancy were examined in this study in women with multiple sclerosis.

V ends up 0 bases short and J 10 bases short, with an unmatched junction base count of 8. As encoded in the germline V gene, CDR1 is SGHRS while CDR2 is YFSETQ. Inclusive of the bounding cysteine and phenylalanine, the CDR3 is 15 residues long. Here the CDR3 DNA is all that survives: 45 bases in frame from base 1. Concerning this clone: There is no known antigen for this receptor. It has no much larger one-base neighbor in the sample; base qualities were not kept.

The method behind the library was the immunoSEQ multiplex PCR assay. Sourced from immuneACCESS, this table was stored by TCRdb with only in-frame sequences that have V and J called. A share of the clones is absent; for the studies checked, an unresolved V gene accounts for under half, and the remainder has no known explanation. For this sample there are more than 35,000 clones; 90% appear just once. The top ten clonotypes cover under 0.5% of the sample. Specimen: CD4+ T cells from peripheral blood mononuclear cells, collected in the second trimester of pregnancy. The sequence was obtained from a female donor with multiple sclerosis, enrolled in a pregnancy study. The chain links TRBV5-1 with TRBJ1-4, with 8 bases in between that match TRBD1. The DNA reads TGCGCCAGCAGCTTGGGGGACCGGGACAGGTCAAAACTGTTTTTT. Translated, this is CASSLGDRDRSKLFF.